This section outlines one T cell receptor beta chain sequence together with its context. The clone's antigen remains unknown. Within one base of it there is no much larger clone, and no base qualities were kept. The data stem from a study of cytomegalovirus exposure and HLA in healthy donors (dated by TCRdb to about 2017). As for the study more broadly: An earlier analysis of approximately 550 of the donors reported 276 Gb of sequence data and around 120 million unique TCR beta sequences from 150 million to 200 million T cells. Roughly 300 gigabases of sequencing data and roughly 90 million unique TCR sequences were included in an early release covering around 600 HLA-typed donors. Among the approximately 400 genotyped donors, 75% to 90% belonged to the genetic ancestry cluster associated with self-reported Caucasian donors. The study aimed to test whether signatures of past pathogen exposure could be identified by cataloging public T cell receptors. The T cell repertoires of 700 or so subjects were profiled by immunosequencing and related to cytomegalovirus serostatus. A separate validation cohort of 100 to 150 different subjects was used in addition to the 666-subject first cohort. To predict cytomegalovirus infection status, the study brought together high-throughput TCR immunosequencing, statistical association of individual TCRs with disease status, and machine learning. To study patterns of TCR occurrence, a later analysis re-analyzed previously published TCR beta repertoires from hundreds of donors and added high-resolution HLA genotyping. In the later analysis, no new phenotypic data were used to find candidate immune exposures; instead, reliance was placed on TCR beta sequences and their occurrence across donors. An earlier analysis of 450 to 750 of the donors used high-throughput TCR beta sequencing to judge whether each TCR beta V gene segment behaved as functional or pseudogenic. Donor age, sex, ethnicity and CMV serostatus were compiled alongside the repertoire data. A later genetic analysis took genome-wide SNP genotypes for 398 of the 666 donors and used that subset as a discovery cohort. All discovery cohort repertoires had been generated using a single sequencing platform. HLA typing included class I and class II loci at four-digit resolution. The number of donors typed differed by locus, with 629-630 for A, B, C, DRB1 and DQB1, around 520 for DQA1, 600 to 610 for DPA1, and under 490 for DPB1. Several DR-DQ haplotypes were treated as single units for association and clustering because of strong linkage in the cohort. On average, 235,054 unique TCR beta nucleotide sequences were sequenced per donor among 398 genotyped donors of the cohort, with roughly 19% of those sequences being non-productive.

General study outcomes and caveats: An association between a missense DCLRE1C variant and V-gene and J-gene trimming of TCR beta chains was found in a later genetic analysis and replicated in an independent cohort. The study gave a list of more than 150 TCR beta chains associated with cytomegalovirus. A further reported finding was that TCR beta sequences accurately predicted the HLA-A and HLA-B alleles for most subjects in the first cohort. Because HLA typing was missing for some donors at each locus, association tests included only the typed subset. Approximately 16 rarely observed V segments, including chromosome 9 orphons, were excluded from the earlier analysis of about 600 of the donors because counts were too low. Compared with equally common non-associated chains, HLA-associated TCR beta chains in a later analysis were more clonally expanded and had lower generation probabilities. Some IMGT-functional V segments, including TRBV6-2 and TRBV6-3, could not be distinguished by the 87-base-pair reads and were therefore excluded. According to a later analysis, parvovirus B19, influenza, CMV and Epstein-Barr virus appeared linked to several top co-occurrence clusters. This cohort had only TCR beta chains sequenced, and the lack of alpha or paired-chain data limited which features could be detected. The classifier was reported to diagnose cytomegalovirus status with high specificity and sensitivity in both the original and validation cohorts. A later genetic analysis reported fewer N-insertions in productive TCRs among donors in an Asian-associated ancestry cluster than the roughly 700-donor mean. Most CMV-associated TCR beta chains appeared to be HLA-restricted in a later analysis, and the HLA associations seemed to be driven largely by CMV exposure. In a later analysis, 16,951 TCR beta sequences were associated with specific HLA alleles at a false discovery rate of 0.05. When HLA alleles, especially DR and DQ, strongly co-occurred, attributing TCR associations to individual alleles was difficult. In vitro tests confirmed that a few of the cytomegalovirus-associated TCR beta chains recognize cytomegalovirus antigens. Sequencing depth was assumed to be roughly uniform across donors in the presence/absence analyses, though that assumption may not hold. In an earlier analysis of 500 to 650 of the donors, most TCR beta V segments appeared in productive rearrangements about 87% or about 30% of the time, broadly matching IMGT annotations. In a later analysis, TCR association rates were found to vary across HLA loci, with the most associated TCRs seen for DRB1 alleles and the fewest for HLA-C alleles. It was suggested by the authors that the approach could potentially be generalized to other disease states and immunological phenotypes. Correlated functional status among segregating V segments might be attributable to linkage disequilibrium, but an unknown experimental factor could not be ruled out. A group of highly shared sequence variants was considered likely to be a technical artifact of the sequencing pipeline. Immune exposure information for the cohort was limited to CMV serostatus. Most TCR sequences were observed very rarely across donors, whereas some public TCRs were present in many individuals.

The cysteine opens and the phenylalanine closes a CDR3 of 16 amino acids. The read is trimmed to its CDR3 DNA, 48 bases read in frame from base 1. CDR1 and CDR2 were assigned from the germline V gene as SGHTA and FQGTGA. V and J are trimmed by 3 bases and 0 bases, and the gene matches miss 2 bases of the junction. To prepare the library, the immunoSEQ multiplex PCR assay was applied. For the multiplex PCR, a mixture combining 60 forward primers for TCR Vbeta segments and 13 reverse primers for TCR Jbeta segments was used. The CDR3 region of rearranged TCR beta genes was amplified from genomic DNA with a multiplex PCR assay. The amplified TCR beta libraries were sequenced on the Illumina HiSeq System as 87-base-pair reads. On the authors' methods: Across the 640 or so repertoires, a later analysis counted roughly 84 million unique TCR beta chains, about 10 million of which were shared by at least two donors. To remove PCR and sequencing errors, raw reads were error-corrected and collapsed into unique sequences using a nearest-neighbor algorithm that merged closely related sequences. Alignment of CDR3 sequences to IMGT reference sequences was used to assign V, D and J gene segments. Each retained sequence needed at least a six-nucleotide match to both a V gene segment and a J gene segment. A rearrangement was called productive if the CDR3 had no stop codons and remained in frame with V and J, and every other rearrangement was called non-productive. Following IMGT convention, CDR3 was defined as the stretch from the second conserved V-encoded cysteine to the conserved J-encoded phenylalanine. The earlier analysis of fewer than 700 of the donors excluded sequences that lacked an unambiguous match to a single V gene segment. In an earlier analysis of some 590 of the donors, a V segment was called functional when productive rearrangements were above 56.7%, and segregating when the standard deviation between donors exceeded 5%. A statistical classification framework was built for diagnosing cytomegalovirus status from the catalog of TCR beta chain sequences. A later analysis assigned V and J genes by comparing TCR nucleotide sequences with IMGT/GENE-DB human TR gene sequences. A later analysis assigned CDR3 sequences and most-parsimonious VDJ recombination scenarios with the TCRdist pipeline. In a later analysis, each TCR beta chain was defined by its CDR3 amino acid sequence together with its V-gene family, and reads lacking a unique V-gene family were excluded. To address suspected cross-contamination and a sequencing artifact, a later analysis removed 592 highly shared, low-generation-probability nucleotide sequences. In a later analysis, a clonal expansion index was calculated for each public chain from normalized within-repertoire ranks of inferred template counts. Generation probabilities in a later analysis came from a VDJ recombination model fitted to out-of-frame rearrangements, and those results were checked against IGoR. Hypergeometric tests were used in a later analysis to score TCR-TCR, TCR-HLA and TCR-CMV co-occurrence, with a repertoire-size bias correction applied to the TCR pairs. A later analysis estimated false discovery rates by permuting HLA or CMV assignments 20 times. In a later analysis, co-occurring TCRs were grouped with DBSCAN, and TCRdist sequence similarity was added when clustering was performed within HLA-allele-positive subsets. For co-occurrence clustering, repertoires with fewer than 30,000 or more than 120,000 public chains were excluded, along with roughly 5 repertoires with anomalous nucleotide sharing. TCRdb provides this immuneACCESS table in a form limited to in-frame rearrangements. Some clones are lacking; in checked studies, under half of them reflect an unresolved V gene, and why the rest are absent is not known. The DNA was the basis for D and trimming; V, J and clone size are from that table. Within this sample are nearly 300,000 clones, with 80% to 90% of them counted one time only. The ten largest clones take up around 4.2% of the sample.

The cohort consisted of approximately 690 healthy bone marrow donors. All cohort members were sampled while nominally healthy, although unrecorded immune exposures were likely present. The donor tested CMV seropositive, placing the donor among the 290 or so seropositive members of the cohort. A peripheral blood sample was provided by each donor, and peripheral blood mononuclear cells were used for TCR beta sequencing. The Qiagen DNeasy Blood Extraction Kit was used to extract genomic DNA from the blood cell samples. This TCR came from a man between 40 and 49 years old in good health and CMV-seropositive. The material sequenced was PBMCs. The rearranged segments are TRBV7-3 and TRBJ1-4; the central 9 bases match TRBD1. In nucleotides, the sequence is TGTGCCAGCAGCTTGACAGGGGGAACAACTAATGAAAAACTGTTTTTT. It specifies CASSLTGGTTNEKLFF.